The TCR beta chain under discussion was sequenced for a study of blood T cell repertoires in COVID-19. Study-level information: Whether acute or convalescent, the COVID-19 samples came from the United States, Italy and Spain.

Unmatched junction bases numbered 2, after V lost 1 base and J lost 2 bases. The germline V gene encodes CDR1 SGHTA and CDR2 FQGTGA. This CDR3 comprises 15 residues. Assay: immunoSEQ multiplex PCR; the TCRdb copy retains only in-frame clones and omits some. The table records 90,000 to 150,000 clones, approximately 86% of them present only once. The chain combines TRBV7-3 with TRBJ2-3, with 8 bases that match TRBD2. This TCR derives from a human donor in a cohort sampled during active COVID-19. Sequenced input: peripheral blood. The CDR3 loop reads CASSLSSGVTDTQYF. In DNA, the CDR3 is TGTGCCAGCAGCTTAAGTAGCGGGGTCACAGATACGCAGTATTTT.